The 7 T cell receptor beta chains reported below all come from one sample, sequenced in a study of T-cell memory formation after mild COVID-19. TCRdb re-called the 5' RACE reads through MiXCR, storing one row per CDR3 protein. This table holds 470,000 or so distinct CDR3 sequences, roughly 20% found once. The source material was PBMCs or a T cell subset sorted from them (not recorded which). The receptors here all came from an adult woman who had mild COVID-19 (a few samples of this study predate the infection). Cell type and time point are not known.

The V gene is TRBV6-1, the J gene TRBJ1-2, with TRBD1 as a possible D gene (5 bases). From germline, CDR1 is MNHNS and CDR2 SASEGT. The ends were cut back, 7 bases at V and 4 bases at J, with 22 bases in the middle. The CDR3 contains 16 residues. The chain's CDR3 is CASTKGRQRPSYGYTF. CDR3 sequence (DNA): TGTGCCAGCACTAAAGGTAGACAGAGACCCTCCTATGGCTACACCTTC.

This clonotype was recorded at least ten times. This chain links TRBV7-2 with TRBJ2-7; D unresolved. The germline V gene has CDR1 SGHTA and CDR2 FQGNSA. The CDR3 sequence is 13 residues long. V lost 5 bases and J 2 bases, leaving 10 bases between the germline ends. The CDR3 DNA sequence: TGTGCCAGCAGCCCACAACTGGCCTACGAGCAGTACTTC. Translated: CASSPQLAYEQYF.

The V call is TRBV6-5, the J call TRBJ2-1; tentatively, D is TRBD1 (6 bases). This CDR3 region has 15 residues. V was pared by 6 bases and J by 4 bases, with 16 bases between. Looked up from germline, CDR1 is MNHEY and CDR2 is SVGAGI. CDR3 sequence (DNA): TGTGCCAGCAGCCCCCCGTGGCAGGGGTACAATGAGCAGTTCTTC. Its protein is CASSPPWQGYNEQFF.

This clonotype was detected a few times. The genes are TRBV4-1 and TRBJ2-3, with TRBD2 matching over 11 bases. Germline assignment: CDR1 MGHRA and CDR2 YSYEKL. The J segment lost 5 bases and the V segment lost 1 base, leaving 11 bases of the junction unmatched. This CDR3 contains 18 residues. CDR3 residues: CASSQAGLAGGRGDTQYF. The CDR3 nucleotides are TGCGCCAGCAGCCAAGCCGGTCTAGCGGGGGGCCGTGGAGATACGCAGTATTTT.

This chain connects TRBV20-1 to TRBJ2-3; D tentatively fits TRBD1 or TRBD2 (5 bases each). The CDR3 consists of 12 residues. The germline CDR1 and CDR2 sequences are DFQATT and SNEGSKA (reference sequence). The CDR3 coding sequence is TGCACACCGGGACCCCACACAGATACGCAGTATTTT. Translating it yields CTPGPHTDTQYF.

Only a few counts were recorded for this clonotype. The chain is built from TRBV28 and TRBJ2-1; TRBD1 agrees at 8 bases. CDR3 size: 15 residues. J lost 4 bases, V lost 5 bases, and 7 bases had no gene match. The germline V gene has CDR1 MDHEN and CDR2 SYDVKM. Written as DNA, the CDR3 is TGTGCCAGCAGTACGCAGGGGGCGAAATACAATGAGCAGTTCTTC. It yields the protein CASSTQGAKYNEQFF.

This clonotype was counted only a few times. Here the CDR3 reads CSVGPPLSEQYF. CDR3 sequence (DNA): TGCAGCGTCGGGCCCCCACTGTCCGAGCAGTACTTC. The chain recombines TRBV29-1 with TRBJ2-7, with D uncertain. The CDR3 extends over 12 amino acids. Germline V CDR1 and CDR2: SQVTM, ANQGSEA. Trimming pared 6 bases from V and 6 bases from J, leaving 15 bases between.